The rows below give T cell receptor beta chains drawn from one sample of a study of CD8 T cells in Susac syndrome. TCRdb called the immunoSEQ multiplex PCR reads again in MiXCR, with one record for every CDR3 protein. The profile shows about 84,000 distinct CDR3 sequences, about 96% of them singletons. Specimen: CD8+ T cells from PBMCs. These receptors all come from a human donor with Susac syndrome. Both conserved end residues are part of each CDR3.

TRBJ1-6,TRBV7-9,CASSFHDLTGTGSPLHF
TRBJ2-1,TRBV5-1,CASSLDRGETVYNEQFF
TRBJ2-3,TRBV7-9,CASSLTGLAGEDTQYF
TRBJ2-2,TRBV5-4,CASSEGLAGVGELFF
TRBJ2-5,TRBV5-6,CASSLAGRTQETQYF
TRBJ1-2,TRBV27,CASSRTGGLGYTF
TRBJ2-2,TRBV5-1,CASRGTGELFF
TRBJ1-5,TRBV19,CASSIEMDSGNQPQHF
TRBJ2-3,TRBV11-2,CASSFGQGSGDTQYF
TRBJ2-6,TRBV29-1,CSARTGANVLTF
TRBJ2-1,TRBV7-9,CASSLTSGTPYNEQFF
TRBJ2-5,TRBV27,CASSFPAKETQYF
TRBJ2-3,TRBV6-6,CASSTYPTDTQYF
TRBJ2-7,TRBV14,CASSDLDSGPREQYF
TRBJ2-1,TRBV20-1,CSARGPAGGSEQFF
TRBJ1-1,TRBV2,CASSESGRGAEAFF
TRBJ1-1,TRBV19,CASSIAAGTEAFF
TRBJ2-1,TRBV29-1,CSVLPLGQNNEQFF
TRBJ2-5,TRBV20-1,CSARNVASGSRDETQYF